Following are 8 T cell receptor beta chains from one sample sequenced in a study of shared clonotypes between healthy human individuals. Generated by immunoSEQ multiplex PCR, the TCRdb table keeps only in-frame clones and is missing some. The sample lists more than 2,000,000 clones, around nine tenths occurring once. The sample taken for sequencing was naive CD4+ T cells sorted from blood. This sample's subset: CD45RA+ positively selected. These receptor sequences come from a man younger than 35 in good health.

The J gene is TRBJ2-1, the V gene TRBV29-1; a possible D gene is TRBD2 (6 bases). The V gene's germline CDR1 is SQVTM and CDR2 ANQGSEA. The CDR3 is made up of 18 amino acids. V gave up 0 bases and J gave up 0 bases, with 18 bases separating them. CDR3 DNA: TGCAGCGTTGAAGATCTCTTGTTCGGGGGAGTCTCCTACAATGAGCAGTTCTTC. Protein product: CSVEDLLFGGVSYNEQFF.

The rearrangement links TRBV5-6 to TRBJ2-3; TRBD2 matches at 9 bases. V was pared by 0 bases and J by 2 bases, with 4 bases of the junction left unmatched. Germline CDR1 and CDR2: SGHDT and YYEEEE. CDR3 length: 16 residues. The chain's CDR3 is CASSLEPSGITDTQYF. The CDR3 nucleotides read TGTGCCAGCAGCTTGGAGCCTAGCGGGATCACAGATACGCAGTATTTT.

The chain uses TRBV7-8 and TRBJ2-1; D ambiguous. The V gene's germline CDR1 is SGHVS and CDR2 FQNEAQ. This CDR3 is 12 amino acids long. Trimming removed 3 bases from V and 4 bases from J, with 4 bases in between. DNA of the CDR3: TGTGCCAGCAGCTTTAGTTACAATGAGCAGTTCTTC. Translating gives CASSFSYNEQFF.

The genes are TRBV7-9 and TRBJ2-5; TRBD1 or TRBD2 may be the D gene (6 bases each). This CDR3 spans 15 amino acids. The germline V and J ends were trimmed by 3 bases and 5 bases, with 16 bases remaining between them. Germline V gene sequence: CDR1 SEHNR, CDR2 FQNEAQ (reference sequence). CDR3 bases: TGTGCCAGCAGCTTCGCGAGACCGGGGGCGGAGACCCAGTACTTC. It codes for CASSFARPGAETQYF. Looking up the rest from reference TRBV7-9 and TRBJ2-5 gives the full variable domain: DTGVSQNPRHKITKRGQNVTFRCDPISEHNRLYWYRQTLGQGPEFLTYFQNEAQLEKSRLLSDRFSAERPKGSFSTLEIQRTEQGDSAMYLCASSFARPGAETQYFGPGTRLLVL.

The CDR3 DNA is TGTGCCAGCAGCTTACTTGGGACTGGCTACACCTTC. Its protein product is CASSLLGTGYTF. This chain connects TRBV7-9 to TRBJ1-2, with TRBD1 as a possible D gene (5 bases). Between the trimmed V and J ends, which lost 2 bases and 7 bases, there was a span of 8 bases. Germline values: CDR1 SEHNR, CDR2 FQNEAQ (reference sequence). This CDR3 comprises 12 residues.

This rearrangement joins TRBV29-1 to TRBJ2-3; no firm D call. The CDR3 consists of 14 residues. The V gene's germline CDR1 is SQVTM and CDR2 ANQGSEA. Deletions cut 3 bases from V and 2 bases from J, with 12 bases between. The CDR3 loop reads CSVEGPYLTDTQYF. The CDR3 DNA reads TGCAGCGTTGAGGGCCCATACCTCACAGATACGCAGTATTTT.

About this clone: The same CDR3 also results from other DNA sequences found in this sample. The chain uses TRBV6-1 and TRBJ2-5, with D unclear. With 2 bases removed from V and 5 bases from J, the gap between germline ends came to 3 bases. Germline-derived CDR1 and CDR2 are MNHNS and SASEGT. The CDR3 length is 11 residues. The CDR3 loop is CASSELETQYF. In DNA, the CDR3 is TGTGCCAGCAGTGAATTGGAGACCCAGTACTTC.

This clone appeared once. J is TRBJ2-5 and V is TRBV7-3; 10 bases line up with TRBD2. The CDR3 length is 21 residues. V lost 2 bases and J lost 6; bases outside the gene matches: 24. Germline CDR1 reads SGHTA; CDR2 reads FQGTGA. The CDR3 spells CASSLPLARQKDSGGPQTQYF. The CDR3 nucleotides are TGTGCCAGCAGCTTACCTTTGGCGCGACAAAAAGATAGCGGGGGGCCACAGACCCAGTACTTC.